These T cell receptor beta chains were read from a single sample in a study of T cell repertoires in aging, cancer and after chemotherapy. In TCRdb, the multiplex PCR reads were re-called with MiXCR into one record per CDR3 protein. The table records 13,000 or so distinct CDR3 sequences, about 26% of them present only once. The sample taken for sequencing was blood. Every receptor here comes from a human donor in good health. Both conserved end residues are trimmed from each CDR3. Fields, in order: D gene, J gene, V gene, CDR3 protein. A D gene is named only where the DNA matches it firmly.

D gene: TRBD1; J gene: TRBJ2-7; V gene: TRBV12-3/TRBV12-4; CDR3 protein: ASSRGPYEQY
D gene: NA; J gene: TRBJ2-4; V gene: TRBV25-1; CDR3 protein: ASSEHTGFY
D gene: NA; J gene: TRBJ1-2; V gene: TRBV12-3/TRBV12-4; CDR3 protein: ASSLSGGGYT
D gene: NA; J gene: TRBJ2-7; V gene: TRBV18; CDR3 protein: ASSPDSYEQY
D gene: TRBD2; J gene: TRBJ2-3; V gene: TRBV7-3; CDR3 protein: ASNQGGLNTDTQY
D gene: NA; J gene: TRBJ1-4; V gene: TRBV6-5; CDR3 protein: ASTKLGQGGEKLF
D gene: NA; J gene: TRBJ2-1; V gene: TRBV20-1; CDR3 protein: SARHSSSYNEQF
D gene: NA; J gene: TRBJ1-1; V gene: TRBV5-6; CDR3 protein: ASSPRPSRDTEAF
D gene: TRBD2; J gene: TRBJ2-1; V gene: TRBV7-3; CDR3 protein: ASSLSGRSSNEQF
D gene: NA; J gene: TRBJ2-2; V gene: TRBV14; CDR3 protein: ASSHGNTGELF
D gene: NA; J gene: TRBJ1-5; V gene: TRBV25-1; CDR3 protein: ASSESVQGTRSSNQPQH
D gene: NA; J gene: TRBJ1-1; V gene: TRBV27; CDR3 protein: ASSYKQGVSEAF
D gene: NA; J gene: TRBJ2-2; V gene: TRBV20-1; CDR3 protein: SARRNTGELF
D gene: TRBD1; J gene: TRBJ2-5; V gene: TRBV4-2; CDR3 protein: ASSQDRDRGETQY
D gene: NA; J gene: TRBJ2-7; V gene: TRBV5-6; CDR3 protein: ASSFQYEQY
D gene: NA; J gene: TRBJ1-6; V gene: TRBV25-1; CDR3 protein: ASSESGIYNSPLH
D gene: NA; J gene: TRBJ2-7; V gene: TRBV7-2; CDR3 protein: ASSFGTNYEQY
D gene: TRBD2; J gene: TRBJ2-3; V gene: TRBV20-1; CDR3 protein: SARAGDATDTEY
D gene: NA; J gene: TRBJ2-7; V gene: TRBV7-9; CDR3 protein: ASSLAGAYEQY
D gene: TRBD1; J gene: TRBJ1-1; V gene: TRBV6-1; CDR3 protein: ASIDRGGGTEAF
D gene: NA; J gene: TRBJ1-2; V gene: TRBV19; CDR3 protein: ASSNSRRANYGYT
D gene: NA; J gene: TRBJ1-4; V gene: TRBV15; CDR3 protein: ATSREGATNEKLF
D gene: NA; J gene: TRBJ2-3; V gene: TRBV6-2/TRBV6-3; CDR3 protein: ASRGQNTDTQY
D gene: NA; J gene: TRBJ1-3; V gene: TRBV27; CDR3 protein: ASSPSQLMGRNTIY
D gene: NA; J gene: TRBJ1-1; V gene: TRBV7-3; CDR3 protein: ASSLSGGSAF
D gene: NA; J gene: TRBJ2-1; V gene: TRBV9; CDR3 protein: ASSVGESSYNEQF
D gene: TRBD1; J gene: TRBJ2-7; V gene: TRBV20-1; CDR3 protein: SARGVGQGVYEQY
D gene: TRBD1; J gene: TRBJ2-5; V gene: TRBV5-1; CDR3 protein: ASSRDREETQY
D gene: TRBD1; J gene: TRBJ2-7; V gene: TRBV4-3; CDR3 protein: ASSQERGPYEQY
D gene: TRBD1; J gene: TRBJ2-7; V gene: TRBV13; CDR3 protein: ASSRRQGRHEQY
D gene: TRBD1; J gene: TRBJ1-2; V gene: TRBV11-2; CDR3 protein: ASSLDLGQDRYGYT
D gene: NA; J gene: TRBJ2-7; V gene: TRBV6-2/TRBV6-3; CDR3 protein: ASSYIQGAHEQY
D gene: TRBD1; J gene: TRBJ2-5; V gene: TRBV6-5; CDR3 protein: ASNETDRRRETQY
D gene: NA; J gene: TRBJ2-7; V gene: TRBV4-3; CDR3 protein: ASSYSSPGDLSYEQY
D gene: TRBD2; J gene: TRBJ2-1; V gene: TRBV5-1; CDR3 protein: ASSLAVSGGGEQF